This T cell receptor beta chain was sequenced during a study of T cell responses to AZD1222 COVID-19 vaccine. The assay was immunoSEQ multiplex PCR, and TCRdb's table has in-frame clones only and misses some. The table records about 86,000 clones, around nine tenths of them present only once. Germline V gives CDR1 SGHTA, CDR2 FQGNSA. CDR3 size: 16 residues. V shed 2 bases and J 4 bases; nucleotides not matched to a gene: 11. Sequenced material: peripheral blood, taken on day 0 of MenACWY control vaccination. The receptor was isolated from an adult in good health. The chain is built from TRBV7-2 and TRBJ2-7, with 7 bases matching TRBD1. The CDR3 is CASSLSSGQVRYEQYF. Written as DNA, the CDR3 is TGTGCCAGCAGCTTAAGTTCCGGACAGGTTCGGTACGAGCAGTACTTC.